Presented here are 11 T cell receptor beta chains from one specimen sequenced in a study of T cells in Graves' hyperthyroidism and ophthalmopathy. TCR beta CDR3 regions were amplified from RNA. The study used the HTBI primer set for a first-round RT-PCR of the TCR CDR3. Via MiXCR, TCRdb re-called the multiplex PCR reads, giving one row per CDR3 protein. There are around 700,000 distinct CDR3 sequences in the sample; around a third occur only once, and around 30% lies in the top ten. The sequencing sample was made of blood. These receptors came from a woman aged 40 to 50 with Graves' hyperthyroidism.

The chain joins TRBV9 to TRBJ2-5; D call uncertain. The CDR3 runs to 14 residues. Trimming took off 2 bases at V and 2 bases at J, with 10 bases between the two ends. Germline V CDR1 and CDR2: SGDLS, YYNGEE. The CDR3 spells CASSVGQEQETQYF. CDR3 in DNA: TGTGCCAGCAGCGTGGGCCAGGAACAAGAGACCCAGTACTTC.

The chain links TRBV11-2 to TRBJ2-7, with 9 bases matching TRBD2. CDR3 size: 16 residues. Germline lookup yields CDR1 SGHAT and CDR2 FQNNGV. Trimming at V came to 0 bases and at J to 1 base, leaving 4 bases not matched to a gene. In DNA, the CDR3 is TGTGCCAGCAGCTTAGATCTGACTAGCGGTTCCTACGAGCAGTACTTC. Residues: CASSLDLTSGSYEQYF.

This clonotype was counted many times. This sequence joins TRBV7-3 and TRBJ1-1, with a weak D call TRBD1 (6 bases). The CDR3 contains 17 residues. With 5 bases removed from V and 0 bases from J, the gap between germline ends came to 19 bases. In germline, CDR1 is SGHTA, CDR2 FQGTGA. For the CDR3, the DNA is TGTGCCAGCAGCGGTCTGGGTACAGGGCTAATGAACACTGAAGCTTTCTTT. This gives the protein CASSGLGTGLMNTEAFF.

This clonotype appeared many times. The chain has TRBV19 and TRBJ2-7, with TRBD1 matching over 7 bases. Germline CDR1 LNHDA, CDR2 SQIVND (reference sequence). The CDR3 is 14 residues long. Trimming removed 2 bases from V and 3 bases from J; junction bases left unmatched: 4. CDR3 in amino acids: CASSIFRDSYEQYF. As DNA, the CDR3 is TGTGCCAGTAGTATATTCCGGGACAGCTACGAGCAGTACTTC.

The chain has TRBV7-9 and TRBJ2-5, with TRBD2 as a possible D gene (6 bases). V lost 2 bases and J lost 2, with 21 bases in between. The CDR3 length is 18 residues. Germline CDR1 SEHNR, CDR2 FQNEAQ (reference sequence). The CDR3 spells CASSLRGLRLRPQETQYF. CDR3 sequence (DNA): TGTGCCAGCAGCTTACGGGGACTCAGGTTGAGGCCTCAAGAGACCCAGTACTTC.

In the case of this clonotype: A read error may explain this, as a much larger clone is one base away. The chain has TRBV6-5 and TRBJ1-3; D might be TRBD1 (5 bases). In germline, CDR1 is MNHEY, CDR2 SVGAGI. There are 15 residues in the CDR3. The CDR3 DNA follows: TGTGCCAGCAGTTACTCCAGGGCTATTGGAAACGCCATATATTTT. This sequence encodes CASSYSRAIGNAIYF.

This clonotype was counted ten times or more. The rearrangement uses TRBV10-3 and TRBJ1-1; TRBD1 matches 9 bases. The CDR3 has 14 amino acids. V was pared by 6 bases and J by 4 bases, with 6 bases of the junction left unmatched. Germline CDR1 and CDR2: ENHRY and SYGVKD. CDR3 nucleotide sequence: TGTGCCATCAGGGAGGGACAGGGAGGCACTGAAGCTTTCTTT. Translation: CAIREGQGGTEAFF.

A note on this clonotype: Since no conserved phenylalanine or tryptophan closes the CDR3, a read error is the likely cause. The chain joins TRBV7-9 to TRBJ2-6; tentatively, D is TRBD2 (5 bases). This CDR3 spans 16 amino acids. The ends were cut back, 2 bases at V and 1 base at J, with 9 bases in the middle. Germline V gives CDR1 SEHNR, CDR2 FQNEAQ (reference sequence). The CDR3 spells CASSLTSGSGANVLTP. DNA for the CDR3: TGTGCCAGCAGCTTAACTTCGGGGTCTGGGGCCAACGTCCTGACTCCA.

The chain joins TRBV12-3 or TRBV12-4 to TRBJ1-5; D not certain. This CDR3 is built from 14 residues. The germline V and J ends were trimmed by 6 bases and 5 bases, with 14 bases remaining between them. The CDR3 nucleotides are TGTGCCAGCAGCTTTCGGTTGGCCTATCAGCCCCAGCATTTT. Encoded protein: CASSFRLAYQPQHF.

The rearrangement links TRBV7-6 to TRBJ2-7, with 9 bases identical to TRBD2. CDR3 size: 17 residues. CDR1 SGHVS and CDR2 FNYEAQ come from the germline V gene. V dropped 0 bases and J dropped 3; count of bases not matched to a gene: 9. For the CDR3, the DNA is TGTGCCAGCAGCTTAGCGCCGAGCGGGGGGACCTACTACGAGCAGTACTTC. Translation gives CASSLAPSGGTYYEQYF.

V and J are TRBV28 and TRBJ2-7; D is perhaps TRBD2 (7 bases). Germline lookup yields CDR1 MDHEN and CDR2 SYDVKM. Trimming removed 6 bases at V and 4 bases at J, with 19 bases between. This CDR3 is built from 15 residues. The CDR3 region is CASSITGGRLYEQYF. As DNA, the CDR3 is TGTGCCAGCAGCATTACGGGGGGCAGGCTGTACGAGCAGTACTTC.